This record concerns one TCR beta chain sequence. The data are from a study of OX40 agonist ivuxolimab in advanced cancers. Per germline, CDR1 LNHDA and CDR2 SQIVND (reference sequence). This CDR3 has 14 residues. V trimming: 5 bases; J trimming: 7 bases; junction bases outside the gene matches: 7. Sequencing used immunoSEQ multiplex PCR; TCRdb keeps in-frame clones, though not all of them. The sample has approximately 100,000 clones; 90% are singletons. The TCR originated in an adult with an advanced solid tumor such as melanoma, head and neck, liver or kidney cancer. The J gene is TRBJ2-1, the V gene TRBV19; 8 positions agree with TRBD1. Material: CD4+ or CD8+ T cells sorted from blood, obtained in a trial of the OX40 agonist ivuxolimab. CDR3 bases: TGTGCCAGTAGTGGAAGGGACAGGAAAAATGAGCAGTTCTTC. It specifies CASSGRDRKNEQFF.